The rows below give T cell receptor beta chains drawn from one sample of a study of cytomegalovirus exposure and HLA in healthy donors. Assay: immunoSEQ multiplex PCR; the TCRdb copy retains only in-frame clones and omits some. The sample shows fewer than 200,000 clones, over 60% of them seen only once. The sequenced sample was PBMCs. These receptors all stem from a female donor in good health and CMV-seronegative. The CDR3 runs from the conserved cysteine through the conserved F or W. The D gene is left open where the match is weak. Size is stated for part of the rows, as once, few or many counts, or as a class when the clone is expanded.

d_call	v_call	clone_size	j_call	cdr3_nt	cdr3_aa
-	TRBV7-9	-	TRBJ2-1	TGTGCCAGCAGCTTTCACTCCCCCAATGAGCAGTTCTTC	CASSFHSPNEQFF
-	TRBV30	-	TRBJ2-7	TGTGCCTGGGGAAAGGAAGCCAGCGGATACGAGCAGTACTTC	CAWGKEASGYEQYF
TRBD2	TRBV4-2	-	TRBJ2-1	TGTGCCAGCAGCCCGGGGCTAGCGGGAGCTTATGAGCAGTTCTTC	CASSPGLAGAYEQFF
TRBD2	TRBV9	-	TRBJ2-7	TGTGCCAGCAGCCCTGGGCATAGCGGGGGGGCTGGGGAGCAGTACTTC	CASSPGHSGGAGEQYF
-	TRBV5-4	-	TRBJ2-6	TGTGCCAGCAGCTCCGGGCGCTCTGGGGCCAACGGCCTGACTTTC	CASSSGRSGANGLTF
-	TRBV21-1	once	TRBJ1-2	TGTGCCAGCAGCAAAGGCGAGACGAAATTCGACAGGGGATGGCGCATTTGTCTGTTTGGCTACACCTTC	CASSKGETKFDRGWRICLFGYTF
-	TRBV10-1	-	TRBJ2-5	TGCGCCAGCAGTGAGTTATGGGAGGCTTCTCAAGAGACCCAGTACTTC	CASSELWEASQETQYF
-	TRBV5-4	once	TRBJ1-3	TGTGCCAGCAGCTTGCAGGGAACAGGTGGAAACACCATATATTTT	CASSLQGTGGNTIYF
TRBD2	TRBV28	-	TRBJ2-3	TGTGCCAGCAGGGGGGGGTTAGGGGAGTTCTACACAGATACGCAGTATTTT	CASRGGLGEFYTDTQYF
TRBD1	TRBV5-4	-	TRBJ2-7	TGTGCCAGCAGCCCGGACAGGGGGAGACACGAGCAGTACTTC	CASSPDRGRHEQYF
-	TRBV2	-	TRBJ2-1	TGTGCCAGCAGTGGACTAGTAGGAAATGAGCAGTTCTTC	CASSGLVGNEQFF
-	TRBV13	-	TRBJ2-3	TGTGCCAGCAGCTCTGCAGATACGCAGTATTTT	CASSSADTQYF
TRBD2	TRBV5-4	-	TRBJ2-7	TGTGCCAGCAGCTCGGGGAGGGACGGGACTAGCCGTGAGCAGTACTTC	CASSSGRDGTSREQYF
-	TRBV21-1	few	TRBJ2-5	TGTGCCAGCAGCCCCCGGGCCCGGGGGGAGACCCAGTACTTC	CASSPRARGETQYF
TRBD1	TRBV18	-	TRBJ1-6	TGTGCCAGCTCACCTGCCGGGACAGAAATTAATTCACCCCTCCACTTT	CASSPAGTEINSPLHF
-	TRBV7-2	-	TRBJ1-2	TGTGCCAGCAGCCCAGGCTGGGGGCGAGAGGAATATGGCTACACCTTC	CASSPGWGREEYGYTF
TRBD2	TRBV5-4	-	TRBJ2-1	TGTGCCAGCAGCTTTGCGGGAGGCTCCTACAATGAGCAGTTCTTC	CASSFAGGSYNEQFF
TRBD2	TRBV18	-	TRBJ2-5	TGTGCCAGCTCACCCCCGGCGGGTAGCGGGAGTAAGACCCAGTACTTC	CASSPPAGSGSKTQYF
TRBD1	TRBV6-5	-	TRBJ2-7	TGTGCCAGCCACCGGGACAGGGCCTCCTACGAGCAGTACTTC	CASHRDRASYEQYF
-	TRBV29-1	few	TRBJ2-1	TGCAGCGCACTAGTCTCCTACAATGAGCAGTTCTTC	CSALVSYNEQFF
TRBD2	TRBV5-4	-	TRBJ2-2	TGTGCCAGCAGCTCCGGGACTAGCGGGAGTGGGGTCGGGGAGCTGTTTTTT	CASSSGTSGSGVGELFF
-	TRBV5-1	-	TRBJ2-2	TGCGCCAGCATGGGGGCAATCGGGGAGCTGTTTTTT	CASMGAIGELFF
-	TRBV19	-	TRBJ1-5	TGTGCCAGTAGTATAGAACTGAATCAGCCCCAGCATTTT	CASSIELNQPQHF
-	TRBV18	-	TRBJ2-5	TGTGCCAGCTCACCACTCCGGGAGAGCAAAGAGACCCAGTACTTC	CASSPLRESKETQYF
-	TRBV29-1	few	TRBJ2-1	TGCAGCGTCGCCGCAACTTCTTATTACAATGAGCAGTTCTTC	CSVAATSYYNEQFF
TRBD1	TRBV7-2	-	TRBJ1-6	TGTGCCAGCAGCTTCGCCCGACAGGGCTGGGGCTCACCCCTCCACTTT	CASSFARQGWGSPLHF
TRBD1	TRBV6-5	-	TRBJ1-6	TGTGCCAGCAGTCCCGACAGGGGTGTTGGTTCACCCCTCCACTTT	CASSPDRGVGSPLHF
-	TRBV5-6	-	TRBJ2-3	TGTGCCAGCAGCCGGATGGGCGGGGCAGATACGCAGTATTTT	CASSRMGGADTQYF
-	TRBV5-1	-	TRBJ2-4	TGCGCCAGCAGCTTAAGGGGCCAGGGGAACAGTCAGTACTTC	CASSLRGQGNSQYF
TRBD1	TRBV18	-	TRBJ2-7	TGTGCCAGCTCCCTCGGGGAGACAGGGCCCTACGAGCAGTACTTC	CASSLGETGPYEQYF
TRBD1	TRBV27	-	TRBJ2-7	TGTGCCAGCAGTTCCCAGGACAGGTCCTACGAGCAGTACTTC	CASSSQDRSYEQYF